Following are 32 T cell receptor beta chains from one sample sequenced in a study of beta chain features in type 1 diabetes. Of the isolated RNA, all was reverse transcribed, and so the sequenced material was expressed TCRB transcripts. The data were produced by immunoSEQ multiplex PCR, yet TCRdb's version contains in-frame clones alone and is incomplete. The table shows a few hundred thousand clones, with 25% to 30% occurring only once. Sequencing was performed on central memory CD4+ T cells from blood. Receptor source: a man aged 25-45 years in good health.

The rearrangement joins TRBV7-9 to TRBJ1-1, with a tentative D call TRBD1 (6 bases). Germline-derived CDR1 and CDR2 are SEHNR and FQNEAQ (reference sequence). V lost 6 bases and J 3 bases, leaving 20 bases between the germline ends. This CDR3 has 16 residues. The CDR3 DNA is TGTGCCAGCAGTCCCGCGGTCCAGGGGTTGGACACTGAAGCTTTCTTT. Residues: CASSPAVQGLDTEAFF.

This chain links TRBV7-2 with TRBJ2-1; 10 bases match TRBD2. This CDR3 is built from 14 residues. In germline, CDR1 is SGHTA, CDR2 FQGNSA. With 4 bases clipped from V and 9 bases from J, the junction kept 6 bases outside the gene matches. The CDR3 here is CASSSGLASGEQFF. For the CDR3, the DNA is TGTGCCAGCAGCTCGGGACTAGCGAGTGGTGAGCAGTTCTTC.

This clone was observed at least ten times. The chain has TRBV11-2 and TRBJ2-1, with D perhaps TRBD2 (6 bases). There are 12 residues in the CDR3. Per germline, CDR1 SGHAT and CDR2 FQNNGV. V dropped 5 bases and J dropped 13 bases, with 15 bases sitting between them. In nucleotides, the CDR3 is TGTGCCAGCAGCCCCCAGGACGGGGGACAGTTCTTC. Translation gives CASSPQDGGQFF.

CDR3 DNA sequence: TGCGCCAGCAGCCAGGACAGGGATGGCACTGAAGCTTTCTTT. Encoded protein: CASSQDRDGTEAFF. The chain couples TRBV4-1 to TRBJ1-1; TRBD1 matches 8 bases. Trimming took 3 bases from V and 4 from J; bases not matched to a gene: 4. This CDR3 has 14 residues. Germline values: CDR1 MGHRA, CDR2 YSYEKL.

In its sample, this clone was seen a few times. DNA for the CDR3: TGCAGCGCTCAGAGGGGGACTAGCTACGAGCAGTACTTC. As protein: CSAQRGTSYEQYF. The rearrangement joins TRBV29-1 to TRBJ2-7, with 8 positions matching TRBD2. V lost 7 bases, J lost 3 bases, and 8 bases stayed unmatched. Germline V gene lookup returns CDR1 SQVTM and CDR2 ANQGSEA. The CDR3 totals 13 residues.

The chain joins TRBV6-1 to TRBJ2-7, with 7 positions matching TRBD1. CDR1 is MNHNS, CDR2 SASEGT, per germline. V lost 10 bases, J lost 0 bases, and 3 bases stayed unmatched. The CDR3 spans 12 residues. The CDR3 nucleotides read TGTGCCATTACAGGGGACTCCTACGAGCAGTACTTC. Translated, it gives CAITGDSYEQYF.

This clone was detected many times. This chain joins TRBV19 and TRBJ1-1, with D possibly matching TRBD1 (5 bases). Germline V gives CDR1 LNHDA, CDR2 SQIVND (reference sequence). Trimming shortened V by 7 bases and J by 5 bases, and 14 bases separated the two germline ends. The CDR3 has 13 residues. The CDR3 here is CASTLTQGTEAFF. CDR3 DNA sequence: TGTGCCAGTACCTTAACCCAGGGAACTGAAGCTTTCTTT. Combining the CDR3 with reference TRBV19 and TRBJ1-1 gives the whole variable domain DGGITQSPKYLFRKEGQNVTLSCEQNLNHDAMYWYRQDPGQGLRLIYYSQIVNDFQKGDIAEGYSVSREKKESFPLTVTSAQKNPTAFYLCASTLTQGTEAFFGQGTRLTVV.

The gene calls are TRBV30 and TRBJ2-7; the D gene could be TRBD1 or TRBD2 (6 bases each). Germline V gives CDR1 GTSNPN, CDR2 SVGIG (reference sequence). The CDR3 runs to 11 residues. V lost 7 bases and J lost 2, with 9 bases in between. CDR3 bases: TGTGCCTCCGGGGGCACCTACGAGCAGTACTTC. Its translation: CASGGTYEQYF.

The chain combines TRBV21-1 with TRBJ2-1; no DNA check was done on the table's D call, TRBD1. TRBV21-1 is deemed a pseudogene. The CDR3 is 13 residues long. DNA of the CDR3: TGTGCCAGCAAGGGGCGTCGTTACAATGAGCAGTTCTTC. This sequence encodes CASKGRRYNEQFF.

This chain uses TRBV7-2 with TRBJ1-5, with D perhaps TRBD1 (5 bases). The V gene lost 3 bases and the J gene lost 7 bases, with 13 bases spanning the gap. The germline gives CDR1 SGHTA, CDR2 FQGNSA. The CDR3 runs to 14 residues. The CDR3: CASSLNAGRQPQHF. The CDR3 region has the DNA TGTGCCAGCAGCTTGAACGCAGGGCGGCAGCCCCAGCATTTT.

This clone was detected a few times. The CDR3 is CASSLGDPGTQYF. As DNA, the CDR3 is TGTGCCAGCAGCTTAGGAGACCCGGGGACCCAGTACTTC. The V and J genes are TRBV7-2 and TRBJ2-5, with unresolved D. This CDR3 is built from 13 residues. Germline CDR1 is SGHTA and CDR2 is FQGNSA. With 1 base removed from V and 7 bases from J, the gap between germline ends came to 10 bases.

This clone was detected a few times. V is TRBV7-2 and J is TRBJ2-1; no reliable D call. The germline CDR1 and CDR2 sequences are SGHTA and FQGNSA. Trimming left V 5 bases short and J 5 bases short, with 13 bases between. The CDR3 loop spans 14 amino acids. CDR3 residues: CASSLGRGHNEQFF. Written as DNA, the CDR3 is TGTGCCAGCAGCCTAGGGCGTGGTCACAATGAGCAGTTCTTC.

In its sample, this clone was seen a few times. Written as DNA, the CDR3 is TGTGCCAGCAGCATGTTAAGCGGGCACCAAGAGACCCAGTACTTC. Translating it yields CASSMLSGHQETQYF. The rearrangement uses TRBV5-4 and TRBJ2-5; D is perhaps TRBD2 (6 bases). Germline V lookup: CDR1 SGHNT, CDR2 YYREEE (reference sequence). The V end was cut by 4 bases, the J end by 0 bases, with 13 bases between. CDR3 size: 15 residues.

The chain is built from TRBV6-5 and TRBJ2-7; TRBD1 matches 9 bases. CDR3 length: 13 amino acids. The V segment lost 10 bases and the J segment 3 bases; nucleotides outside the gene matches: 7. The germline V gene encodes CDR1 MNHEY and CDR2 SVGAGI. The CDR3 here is CATHKDRGYEQYF. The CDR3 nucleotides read TGTGCCACCCACAAGGACAGGGGCTACGAGCAGTACTTC.

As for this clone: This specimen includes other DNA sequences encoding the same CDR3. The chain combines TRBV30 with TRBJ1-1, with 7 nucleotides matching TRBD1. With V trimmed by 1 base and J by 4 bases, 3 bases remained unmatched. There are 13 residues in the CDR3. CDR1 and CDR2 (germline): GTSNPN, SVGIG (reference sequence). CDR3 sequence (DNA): TGTGCCTGGAGTGGACAGGGATCCACTGAAGCTTTCTTT. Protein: CAWSGQGSTEAFF. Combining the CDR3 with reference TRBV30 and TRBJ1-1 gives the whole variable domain SQTIHQWPATLVQPVGSPLSLECTVEGTSNPNLYWYRQAAGRGLQLLFYSVGIGQISSEVPQNLSASRPQDRQFILSSKKLLLSDSGFYLCAWSGQGSTEAFFGQGTRLTVV.

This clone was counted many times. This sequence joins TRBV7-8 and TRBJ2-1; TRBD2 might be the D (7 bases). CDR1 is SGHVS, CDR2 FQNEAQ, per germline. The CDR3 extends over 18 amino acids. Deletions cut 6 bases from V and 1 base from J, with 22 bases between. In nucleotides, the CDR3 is TGTGCCAGCAGTTTACGGTTCGGGGGCGGGAGTTCCTACAATGAGCAGTTCTTC. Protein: CASSLRFGGGSSYNEQFF.

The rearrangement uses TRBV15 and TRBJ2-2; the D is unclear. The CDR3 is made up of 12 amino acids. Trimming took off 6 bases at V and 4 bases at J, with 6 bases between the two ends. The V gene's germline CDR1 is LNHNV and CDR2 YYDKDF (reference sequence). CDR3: CATSQFTGELFF. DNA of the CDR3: TGTGCCACCAGTCAATTCACCGGGGAGCTGTTTTTT.

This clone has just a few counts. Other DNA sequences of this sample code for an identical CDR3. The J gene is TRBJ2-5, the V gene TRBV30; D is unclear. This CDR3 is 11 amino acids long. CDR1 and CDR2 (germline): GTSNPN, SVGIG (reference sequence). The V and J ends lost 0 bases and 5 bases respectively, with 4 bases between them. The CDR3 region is CAWSVGETQYF. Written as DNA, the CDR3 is TGTGCCTGGAGTGTGGGGGAGACCCAGTACTTC.

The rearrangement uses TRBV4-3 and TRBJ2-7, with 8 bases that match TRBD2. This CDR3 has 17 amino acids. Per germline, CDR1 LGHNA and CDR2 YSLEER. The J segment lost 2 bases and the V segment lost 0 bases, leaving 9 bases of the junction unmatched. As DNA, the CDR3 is TGCGCCAGCAGCCAAGAGCCCCTGACTAGCGTACCCTACGAGCAGTACTTC. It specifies CASSQEPLTSVPYEQYF.

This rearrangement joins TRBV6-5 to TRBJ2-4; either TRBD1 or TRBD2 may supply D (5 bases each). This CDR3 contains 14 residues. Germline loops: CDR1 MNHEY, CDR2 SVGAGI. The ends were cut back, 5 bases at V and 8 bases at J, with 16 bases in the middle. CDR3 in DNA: TGTGCCAGCAGTCCTCCACGGGGCAGGGACATTCAGTACTTC. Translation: CASSPPRGRDIQYF.

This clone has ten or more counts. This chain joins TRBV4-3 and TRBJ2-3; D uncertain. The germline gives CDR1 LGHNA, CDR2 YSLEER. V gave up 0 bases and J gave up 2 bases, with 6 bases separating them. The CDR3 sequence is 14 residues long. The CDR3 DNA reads TGCGCCAGCAGCCAAGATGTGGACACAGATACGCAGTATTTT. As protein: CASSQDVDTDTQYF.

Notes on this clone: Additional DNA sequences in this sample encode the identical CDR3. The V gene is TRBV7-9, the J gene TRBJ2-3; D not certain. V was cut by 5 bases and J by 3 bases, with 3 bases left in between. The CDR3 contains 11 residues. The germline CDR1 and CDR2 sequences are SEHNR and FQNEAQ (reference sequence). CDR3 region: CASSLTDTQYF. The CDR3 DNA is TGTGCCAGCAGCCTGACAGATACGCAGTATTTT.

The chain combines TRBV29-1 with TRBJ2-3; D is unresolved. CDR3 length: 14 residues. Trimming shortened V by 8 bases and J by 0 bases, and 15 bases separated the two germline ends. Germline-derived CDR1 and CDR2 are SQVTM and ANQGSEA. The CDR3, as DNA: TGCAGCACCCGTAAAGGGTCAAGCACAGATACGCAGTATTTT. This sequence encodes CSTRKGSSTDTQYF.

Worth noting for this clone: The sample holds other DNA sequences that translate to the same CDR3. CDR3 loop: CASSALGTPLETQYF. Here the CDR3 DNA reads TGTGCCAGCAGCGCTCTCGGGACTCCCCTGGAGACCCAGTACTTC. This chain joins TRBV9 and TRBJ2-5; TRBD2 might be the D (6 bases). Trimming removed 3 bases from V and 5 bases from J, with 17 bases in between. Germline V CDR1 and CDR2: SGDLS, YYNGEE. This CDR3 is built from 15 residues.

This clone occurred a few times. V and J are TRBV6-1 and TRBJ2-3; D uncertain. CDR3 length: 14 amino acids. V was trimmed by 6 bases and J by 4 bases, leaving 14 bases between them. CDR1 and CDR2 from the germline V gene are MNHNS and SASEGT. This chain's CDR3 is CASRDTPKADTQYF. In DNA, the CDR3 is TGTGCCAGCAGAGACACACCGAAGGCAGATACGCAGTATTTT.

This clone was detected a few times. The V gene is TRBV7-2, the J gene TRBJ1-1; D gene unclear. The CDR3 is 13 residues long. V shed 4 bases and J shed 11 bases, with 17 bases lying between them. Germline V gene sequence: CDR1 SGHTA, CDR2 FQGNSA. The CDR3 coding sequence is TGTGCCAGCAGCTCCTCCAACCCAGTCGGGGCTTTCTTT. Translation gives CASSSSNPVGAFF.

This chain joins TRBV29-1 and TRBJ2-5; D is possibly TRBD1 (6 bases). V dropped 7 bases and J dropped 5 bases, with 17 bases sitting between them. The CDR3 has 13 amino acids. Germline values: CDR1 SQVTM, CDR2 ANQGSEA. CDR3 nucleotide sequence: TGCAGCGCCCGAGGGGGTCGAGGTGAGACCCAGTACTTC. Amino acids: CSARGGRGETQYF.

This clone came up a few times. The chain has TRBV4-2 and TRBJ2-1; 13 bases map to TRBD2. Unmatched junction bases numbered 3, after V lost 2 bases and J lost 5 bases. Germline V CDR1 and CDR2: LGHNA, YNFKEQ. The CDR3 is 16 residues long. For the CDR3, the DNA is TGTGCCAGCAGCCAACCCGGGACTAGCGGGGACAATGAGCAGTTCTTC. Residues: CASSQPGTSGDNEQFF.

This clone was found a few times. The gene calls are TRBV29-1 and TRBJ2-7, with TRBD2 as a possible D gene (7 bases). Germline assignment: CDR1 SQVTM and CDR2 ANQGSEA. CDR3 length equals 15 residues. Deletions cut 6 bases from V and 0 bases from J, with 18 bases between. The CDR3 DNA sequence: TGCAGCGTCATCGGCGGGGGCCCGAGCTCCTACGAGCAGTACTTC. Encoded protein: CSVIGGGPSSYEQYF.

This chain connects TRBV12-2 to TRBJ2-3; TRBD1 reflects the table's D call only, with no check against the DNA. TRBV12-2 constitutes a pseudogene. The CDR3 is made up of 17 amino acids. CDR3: CASRPQWCQGGTDTQYF. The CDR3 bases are TGTGCAAGTCGCCCCCAGTGGTGCCAGGGCGGCACAGATACGCAGTATTTT.

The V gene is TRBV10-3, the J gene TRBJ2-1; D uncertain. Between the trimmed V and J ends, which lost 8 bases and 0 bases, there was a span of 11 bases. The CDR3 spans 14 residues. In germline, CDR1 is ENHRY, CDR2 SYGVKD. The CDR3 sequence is CAIGATSSYNEQFF. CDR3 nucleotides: TGTGCCATCGGCGCCACCAGCTCCTACAATGAGCAGTTCTTC.

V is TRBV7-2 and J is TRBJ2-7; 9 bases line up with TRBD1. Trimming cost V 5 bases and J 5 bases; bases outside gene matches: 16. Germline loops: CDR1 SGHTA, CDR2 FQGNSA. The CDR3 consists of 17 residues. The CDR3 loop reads CASSPRKPGQGRNEQYF. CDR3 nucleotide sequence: TGTGCCAGCAGCCCGCGGAAACCGGGACAGGGTAGAAACGAGCAGTACTTC.